The 17 T cell receptor beta chains below were found in one sample sequenced in a study of cytomegalovirus exposure and HLA in healthy donors (dated by TCRdb to 2016 to 2017). The library was generated by the immunoSEQ multiplex PCR assay. The multiplex PCR relied on a mix of 60 forward primers for TCR Vbeta segments and 13 reverse primers for TCR Jbeta segments. Not all clones reach the TCRdb copy of this immuneACCESS table, which keeps in-frame sequences only. Checked studies attribute under half of the gap to unresolved V genes and leave the rest unexplained. This sample lists about 150,000 clones; roughly 74% were detected once. The ten largest clones take up about 3% of the sample. Sequencing was carried out using PBMCs. The receptor source for this set is a man aged 18 to 30 in good health and CMV-seronegative.

In its sample, this clone was seen a few times. This rearrangement joins TRBV2 to TRBJ2-2; 9 nucleotides align to TRBD1. This CDR3 spans 14 amino acids. Germline CDR1 is SNHLY and CDR2 is FYNNEI. V dropped 11 bases and J dropped 0; count of bases not matched to a gene: 4. The CDR3 nucleotides read TGTGCCCGTCACAGGGGGCCGAACACCGGGGAGCTGTTTTTT. Translating gives CARHRGPNTGELFF.

V gene TRBV9 combines with J gene TRBJ2-2; 11 bases map to TRBD2. Germline CDR1 SGDLS, CDR2 YYNGEE. J lost 3 bases, V lost 0 bases, and 7 bases had no gene match. The CDR3 runs 18 residues. In DNA, the CDR3 is TGTGCCAGCAGCGTAGCCTTTAGCGGGGGGGCCTACACCGGGGAGCTGTTTTTT. Translated: CASSVAFSGGAYTGELFF.

The chain uses TRBV27 and TRBJ2-1, with 10 bases aligning to TRBD1. The CDR3 consists of 14 residues. From germline, CDR1 is MNHEY and CDR2 SMNVEV (reference sequence). The J segment lost 10 bases and the V segment lost 7 bases, leaving 10 bases of the junction unmatched. The CDR3 nucleotides read TGTGCCAGCACGGGACAGGGGACTACGGGCGAGCAGTTCTTC. This encodes CASTGQGTTGEQFF.

CDR3 nucleotides: TGTGCCAGCAGCTTGGGTCTTTCTGGAAACACCATATATTTT. Translation: CASSLGLSGNTIYF. The V call is TRBV5-6, the J call TRBJ1-3; no reliable D call. Trimming cost V 0 bases and J 1 base, with 5 bases left between them. This CDR3 is 14 amino acids long. Germline V gene data show CDR1 as SGHDT and CDR2 as YYEEEE.

The genes are TRBV27 and TRBJ2-2; D remains ambiguous. V was pared by 5 bases and J by 2 bases, with 9 bases between. Germline CDR1 and CDR2: MNHEY and SMNVEV (reference sequence). CDR3 length: 14 residues. CDR3 amino acids: CASSPVLNTGELFF. The DNA of the CDR3 is TGTGCCAGCAGTCCCGTCCTTAACACCGGGGAGCTGTTTTTT.

The J gene is TRBJ1-2, the V gene TRBV5-6, with 8 bases fitting TRBD1. Germline trimming cut 3 bases from V and 7 bases from J; bases unmatched to any gene: 11. The length of the CDR3 is 15 residues. Germline assignment: CDR1 SGHDT and CDR2 YYEEEE. This CDR3 reads CASSSPATGEAGYTF. CDR3 sequence (DNA): TGTGCCAGCAGCTCCCCCGCGACAGGGGAAGCTGGCTACACCTTC.

J is TRBJ2-6 and V is TRBV2; D unclear. Germline V CDR1 and CDR2: SNHLY, FYNNEI. The CDR3 spans 15 residues. Trimming took 6 bases from V and 4 from J, leaving 13 bases between them. CDR3: CASSLSSLGANVLTF. CDR3 DNA sequence: TGTGCCAGCAGCCTTTCGTCTCTGGGGGCCAACGTCCTGACTTTC.

The V gene is TRBV10-3, the J gene TRBJ2-7, with 9 bases that match TRBD1. The CDR3 covers 16 residues. V was pared by 4 bases and J by 2 bases, with 9 bases of the junction left unmatched. Per the germline V gene, CDR1 is ENHRY and CDR2 is SYGVKD. CDR3: CAISGKDRGSPYEQYF. The CDR3 DNA reads as TGTGCCATCAGTGGAAAGGACAGGGGCAGTCCCTACGAGCAGTACTTC.

V and J are TRBV14 and TRBJ1-5, with TRBD1 as a possible D gene (5 bases). Between the trimmed V and J ends, which lost 1 base and 4 bases, there was a span of 5 bases. Germline assignment: CDR1 SGHDN and CDR2 FVKESK. The CDR3 runs to 13 residues. CDR3 residues: CASSQAGNQPQHF. CDR3 nucleotide sequence: TGTGCCAGCAGCCAAGCAGGGAATCAGCCCCAGCATTTT. Full variable domain (missing parts from reference TRBV14 and TRBJ1-5): EAGVTQFPSHSVIEKGQTVTLRCDPISGHDNLYWYRRVMGKEIKFLLHFVKESKQDESGMPNNRFLAERTGGTYSTLKVQPAELEDSGVYFCASSQAGNQPQHFGDGTRLSIL.

A few counts support this clone. This sequence joins TRBV5-1 and TRBJ1-3, with D maybe TRBD1 (6 bases). Trimming removed 1 base from V and 6 bases from J, with 11 bases in between. Germline CDR1 reads SGHRS; CDR2 reads YFSETQ. The CDR3 has 14 residues. CDR3 sequence: CASSLMGAENTIYF. The CDR3 nucleotides are TGCGCCAGCAGCTTGATGGGGGCGGAAAACACCATATATTTT.

This chain links TRBV5-4 with TRBJ2-7; D may be TRBD1 (5 bases). The length of the CDR3 is 12 residues. V was trimmed by 3 bases and J by 3 bases, leaving 7 bases between them. Germline lookup yields CDR1 SGHNT and CDR2 YYREEE (reference sequence). The CDR3 here is CASSSDSYEQYV. CDR3 in DNA: TGTGCCAGCAGCTCTGACAGCTACGAGCAGTACGTC.

This clone was seen a handful of times. This chain links TRBV28 with TRBJ1-2; 7 bases match TRBD1. Germline CDR1 is MDHEN and CDR2 is SYDVKM. V lost 4 bases to trimming and J lost 3 bases; unmatched junction nucleotides: 8. This CDR3 is built from 15 residues. CDR3: CASSSPTDRDYGYTF. The DNA of the CDR3 is TGTGCCAGCAGTTCCCCAACTGACAGGGACTATGGCTACACCTTC.

V is TRBV4-1 and J is TRBJ2-3, with TRBD2 identical over 11 bases. Germline CDR1 is MGHRA and CDR2 is YSYEKL. The CDR3 has 16 residues. Unmatched junction bases numbered 5, after V lost 4 bases and J lost 2 bases. CDR3 nucleotides: TGCGCCAGCAGCCCCACTAGCGGGGGCCTCACAGATACGCAGTATTTT. Residues: CASSPTSGGLTDTQYF.

This clone has just one count. This chain uses TRBV19 with TRBJ2-5; 7 nucleotides line up with TRBD1. Germline V CDR1 and CDR2: LNHDA, SQIVND (reference sequence). The CDR3 sequence is 15 residues long. The junction had 11 bases not matched to a gene; V was cut back by 6 bases and J by 4 bases. Written as DNA, the CDR3 is TGTGCCAGTAGCATTTCAGGGGGATGGGGAGAGACCCAGTACTTC. It encodes CASSISGGWGETQYF.

CDR3 loop: CASSSLAGTGISPLHF. The CDR3 nucleotides read TGTGCCAGCAGCTCCCTGGCAGGGACAGGGATCTCACCCCTCCACTTT. V is TRBV7-9 and J is TRBJ1-6; 9 nucleotides agree with TRBD1. Germline V gene data show CDR1 as SEHNR and CDR2 as FQNEAQ (reference sequence). The CDR3 has 16 residues. Trimming cost V 4 bases and J 10 bases; bases outside gene matches: 11.

This chain connects TRBV5-4 to TRBJ1-2; D possibly corresponds to TRBD1 (6 bases). The V end lost 2 bases, the J end lost 8 bases, and 13 bases lay between the germline ends. Germline V CDR1 and CDR2: SGHNT, YYREEE (reference sequence). The CDR3 is 13 residues long. CDR3 nucleotides: TGTGCCAGCAGCTTCAGGGGTATAGAGGGCTACACCTTC. This codes for CASSFRGIEGYTF. Complete variable domain (other parts from reference TRBV5-4 and TRBJ1-2): ETGVTQSPTHLIKTRGQQVTLRCSSQSGHNTVSWYQQALGQGPQFIFQYYREEENGRGNFPPRFSGLQFPNYSSELNVNALELDDSALYLCASSFRGIEGYTFGSGTRLTVV.

Notes on this clone: One junction end disagrees with the germline gene, perhaps due to a read error. The chain employs TRBV5-4 and TRBJ2-6, with a weak D call TRBD1 (5 bases). From germline, CDR1 is SGHNT and CDR2 YYREEE (reference sequence). The CDR3 is 17 amino acids. The CDR3 reads CASSFGVQGSGANGLTF. The DNA for the CDR3 is TGTGCCAGCAGCTTTGGGGTTCAGGGCTCTGGGGCCAACGGCCTGACTTTC.